Here is one T cell receptor (beta chain) with its context. Its target is unknown. The PCR was carried out with 60 Vbeta primers and 13 Jbeta primers. Method: immunoSEQ multiplex PCR; TCRdb's copy keeps in-frame clones and lacks some. The table records 120,000 to 150,000 clones, approximately 78% of them present only once. This sample stems from a study of cytomegalovirus exposure and HLA in healthy donors. Looking at the study overall: HLA-typed donors were the source of approximately 85 million unique TCRs held in an early data release. Study conclusions and caveats: Analyses of presence/absence relied on an assumption of roughly uniform sequencing depth across donors. Cytomegalovirus status was reportedly diagnosed by the classifier with high specificity and sensitivity.

The CDR3 has 18 amino acids. The receptor was derived from a woman between 35 and 50 years old in good health and CMV-seropositive. The sequencing sample was made of PBMCs. The rearrangement uses TRBV21-1 and TRBJ2-6; the table calls TRBD1, which could not be checked here. TRBV21-1 is tagged as a pseudogene. The CDR3, as DNA: TGTGCCAGCAGCAGGATGGACAGGGCGAGCTCTGGGGCCAACGTCCTGACTTTC. Translation gives CASSRMDRASSGANVLTF.